The 19 T cell receptor beta chains below were found in one sample sequenced in a study of cytomegalovirus exposure and HLA in healthy donors. The PCR was carried out with 60 Vbeta primers and 13 Jbeta primers. Profiled with immunoSEQ multiplex PCR; TCRdb holds only in-frame clones, not every one. The top ten hold around 10% of the sample, which has about 150,000 clones, 75% seen once. Sequencing was carried out using PBMCs. The receptor source for this set is a man aged 18 to 30 in good health and CMV-seropositive.

V usage is TRBV5-1 and J usage is TRBJ1-1; tentative D call: TRBD1 (6 bases). Germline V gives CDR1 SGHRS, CDR2 YFSETQ. The V and J ends lost 3 bases and 3 bases respectively, with 9 bases between them. This CDR3 region has 13 residues. Here the CDR3 DNA reads TGCGCCAGCAGCTCCAGGGGTGACACTGAAGCTTTCTTT. Its translation is CASSSRGDTEAFF. The variable domain in full, with the rest retrieved from reference TRBV5-1 and TRBJ1-1, is KAGVTQTPRYLIKTRGQQVTLSCSPISGHRSVSWYQQTPGQGLQFLFEYFSETQRNKGNFPGRFSGRQFSNSRSEMNVSTLELGDSALYLCASSSRGDTEAFFGQGTRLTVV.

V gene TRBV7-7 combines with J gene TRBJ2-2, with TRBD2 identical over 11 bases. Germline CDR1 is SSHAT and CDR2 is FNYEAQ (reference sequence). The CDR3 spans 18 residues. The ends lost 5 bases at V and 5 bases at J; junction bases unmatched: 13. The CDR3 sequence is CASSAKTLAGAGTGELFF. DNA of the CDR3: TGTGCCAGCAGCGCAAAGACACTAGCGGGAGCGGGAACCGGGGAGCTGTTTTTT.

The gene calls are TRBV9 and TRBJ2-1; the match to TRBD1 covers 7 bases. J gave up 0 bases and V 3 bases, and 3 bases lay outside the gene matches. Per the germline V gene, CDR1 is SGDLS and CDR2 is YYNGEE. This CDR3 comprises 15 residues. CDR3 in amino acids: CASSAGQSSYNEQFF. The DNA for the CDR3 is TGTGCCAGCAGCGCGGGACAGAGCTCCTACAATGAGCAGTTCTTC.

V and J are TRBV18 and TRBJ2-5; D may be TRBD2 (7 bases). Germline CDR1 and CDR2: KGHSH and LQKENI. V shed 3 bases and J shed 2 bases, with 16 bases lying between them. The CDR3 has 16 amino acids. CDR3 loop: CASSPPGAGDQETQYF. In nucleotides, the CDR3 is TGTGCCAGCTCACCCCCGGGGGCGGGAGATCAAGAGACCCAGTACTTC.

The rearrangement uses TRBV10-1 and TRBJ1-4, with unresolved D. The CDR3 runs 13 residues. V gave up 4 bases and J gave up 4 bases, with 7 bases separating them. CDR1 is WNHNN, CDR2 SYGVQD, per germline (reference sequence). The CDR3 DNA sequence: TGCGCCAGCAGTGCACAGATTAATGAAAAACTGTTTTTT. Its protein is CASSAQINEKLFF.

The chain combines TRBV29-1 with TRBJ2-7; 7 bases agree with TRBD2. The CDR3 is made up of 13 amino acids. The ends lost 7 bases at V and 4 bases at J; junction bases unmatched: 10. CDR1 is SQVTM and CDR2 is ANQGSEA in the germline V gene. CDR3 amino acids: CSAGAGEIYEQYF. In DNA form, the CDR3 reads TGCAGCGCCGGGGCGGGAGAGATTTACGAGCAGTACTTC.

The rearrangement joins TRBV7-2 to TRBJ2-7, with D possibly matching TRBD2 (5 bases). Between the trimmed V and J ends, which lost 3 bases and 2 bases, there was a span of 8 bases. This CDR3 is 13 amino acids long. Per germline, CDR1 SGHTA and CDR2 FQGNSA. The CDR3 loop is CASSFLGAYEQYF. CDR3 bases: TGTGCCAGCAGCTTTTTGGGAGCCTACGAGCAGTACTTC.

This clone was observed a handful of times. J is TRBJ1-1 and V is TRBV9, with 8 nucleotides matching TRBD1. Trimming at V came to 4 bases and at J to 0 bases, leaving 5 bases not matched to a gene. The CDR3 loop spans 15 amino acids. Per germline, CDR1 SGDLS and CDR2 YYNGEE. CDR3 coding DNA: TGTGCCAGCAGCTCTAGACAGGGGATGAACACTGAAGCTTTCTTT. This sequence encodes CASSSRQGMNTEAFF. The variable domain in full, with the rest retrieved from reference TRBV9 and TRBJ1-1, is DSGVTQTPKHLITATGQRVTLRCSPRSGDLSVYWYQQSLDQGLQFLIQYYNGEERAKGNILERFSAQQFPDLHSELNLSSLELGDSALYFCASSSRQGMNTEAFFGQGTRLTVV.

This rearrangement joins TRBV4-1 to TRBJ2-2, with TRBD2 matching over 11 bases. Germline CDR1 MGHRA, CDR2 YSYEKL. The V gene end was trimmed by 1 base and the J gene end by 6 bases; junction bases not matched to a gene: 1. This CDR3 contains 15 residues. CDR3 loop: CASSQGLAGPGELFF. CDR3 in DNA: TGCGCCAGCAGCCAAGGACTAGCGGGACCCGGGGAGCTGTTTTTT.

This chain uses TRBV19 with TRBJ2-1, with TRBD2 matching over 8 bases. This CDR3 has 14 amino acids. With 4 bases clipped from V and 7 bases from J, the junction kept 6 bases outside the gene matches. The germline V gene has CDR1 LNHDA and CDR2 SQIVND (reference sequence). The CDR3: CASSTLAGLNEQFF. The CDR3 DNA reads as TGTGCCAGTAGTACCTTAGCGGGATTGAATGAGCAGTTCTTC.

This clone was recorded a few times. The rearrangement uses TRBV4-1 and TRBJ2-5, with D possibly TRBD2 on 5 matching bases. The CDR3 is 15 residues long. Germline V gene data show CDR1 as MGHRA and CDR2 as YSYEKL. With 3 bases removed from V and 2 bases from J, the gap between germline ends came to 13 bases. Written as DNA, the CDR3 is TGCGCCAGCAGCCATTCTGAGGGCGGACAAGAGACCCAGTACTTC. Translation: CASSHSEGGQETQYF.

The chain links TRBV19 to TRBJ2-1; 12 positions match TRBD2. CDR1 and CDR2 from the germline V gene are LNHDA and SQIVND (reference sequence). The ends lost 5 bases at V and 5 bases at J; junction bases unmatched: 13. This CDR3 contains 18 residues. In DNA form, the CDR3 reads TGTGCCAGTAGTCCCCGGAACAGGGGACTAGCGGGCCACAATGAGCAGTTCTTC. Amino acids: CASSPRNRGLAGHNEQFF. Looking up the rest from reference TRBV19 and TRBJ2-1 gives the full variable domain: DGGITQSPKYLFRKEGQNVTLSCEQNLNHDAMYWYRQDPGQGLRLIYYSQIVNDFQKGDIAEGYSVSREKKESFPLTVTSAQKNPTAFYLCASSPRNRGLAGHNEQFFGPGTRLTVL.

A few counts support this clone. The rearrangement joins TRBV14 to TRBJ2-1; D might be TRBD2 (6 bases). Trimming took off 4 bases at V and 1 base at J, with 14 bases between the two ends. The CDR3 covers 16 residues. From germline, CDR1 is SGHDN and CDR2 FVKESK. CDR3: CASSRPGLVSYNEQFF. The DNA of the CDR3 is TGTGCCAGCAGCCGCCCGGGACTGGTTTCCTACAATGAGCAGTTCTTC.

The V gene is TRBV7-6, the J gene TRBJ1-5, with a possible D match to TRBD1 (6 bases). The CDR3 totals 16 residues. Per germline, CDR1 SGHVS and CDR2 FNYEAQ. V lost 3 bases, J lost 1 base, and 13 bases lay in between. The DNA of the CDR3 is TGTGCCAGCAGCTTGGGGGGGCTGGGGAGCAATCAGCCCCAGCATTTT. It encodes CASSLGGLGSNQPQHF.

The J gene is TRBJ1-1, the V gene TRBV4-1, with TRBD1 matching over 7 bases. The CDR3 totals 15 residues. CDR1 MGHRA and CDR2 YSYEKL come from the germline V gene. Trimming cost V 2 bases and J 10 bases; bases outside gene matches: 13. The CDR3 is CASSQPDRSRSTAFF. The DNA of the CDR3 is TGCGCCAGCAGCCAACCGGACAGGTCCCGTAGTACAGCTTTCTTT.

The chain uses TRBV5-1 and TRBJ2-7; 11 positions match TRBD2. V lost 0 bases, J lost 5 bases, and 4 bases stayed unmatched. CDR3 length: 15 amino acids. Per the germline V gene, CDR1 is SGHRS and CDR2 is YFSETQ. Written as DNA, the CDR3 is TGCGCCAGCAGCTTGGGCCTAGCGGGAGGAAACGAGCAGTACTTC. Amino acids: CASSLGLAGGNEQYF.

This sequence joins TRBV5-1 and TRBJ2-2; 8 bases line up with TRBD1. The V segment lost 4 bases and the J segment 5 bases; nucleotides outside the gene matches: 7. Germline values: CDR1 SGHRS, CDR2 YFSETQ. The CDR3 spans 15 residues. CDR3 region: CASSPGQGGTGELFF. CDR3 sequence (DNA): TGCGCCAGCAGCCCTGGACAGGGAGGAACCGGGGAGCTGTTTTTT.

The rearrangement uses TRBV4-1 and TRBJ1-3; TRBD1 is a possible D gene (6 bases). V lost 1 base, J lost 2 bases, and 9 bases lay in between. The CDR3 extends over 15 amino acids. Germline-derived CDR1 and CDR2 are MGHRA and YSYEKL. The CDR3 reads CASSQVRGPGNTIYF. As DNA, the CDR3 is TGCGCCAGCAGCCAAGTCAGGGGACCTGGAAACACCATATATTTT.

The V gene is TRBV2, the J gene TRBJ1-5; perhaps TRBD1 as D (5 bases). The ends were cut back, 6 bases at V and 0 bases at J, with 9 bases in the middle. The CDR3 spans 14 residues. CDR1 and CDR2 (germline): SNHLY, FYNNEI. DNA for the CDR3: TGTGCCAGCAGGGGGCCTTATAGCAATCAGCCCCAGCATTTT. Its translation: CASRGPYSNQPQHF. The full variable domain, with the rest looked up from reference TRBV2 and TRBJ1-5, is EPEVTQTPSHQVTQMGQEVILRCVPISNHLYFYWYRQILGQKVEFLVSFYNNEISEKSEIFDDQFSVERPDGSNFTLKIRSTKLEDSAMYFCASRGPYSNQPQHFGDGTRLSIL.